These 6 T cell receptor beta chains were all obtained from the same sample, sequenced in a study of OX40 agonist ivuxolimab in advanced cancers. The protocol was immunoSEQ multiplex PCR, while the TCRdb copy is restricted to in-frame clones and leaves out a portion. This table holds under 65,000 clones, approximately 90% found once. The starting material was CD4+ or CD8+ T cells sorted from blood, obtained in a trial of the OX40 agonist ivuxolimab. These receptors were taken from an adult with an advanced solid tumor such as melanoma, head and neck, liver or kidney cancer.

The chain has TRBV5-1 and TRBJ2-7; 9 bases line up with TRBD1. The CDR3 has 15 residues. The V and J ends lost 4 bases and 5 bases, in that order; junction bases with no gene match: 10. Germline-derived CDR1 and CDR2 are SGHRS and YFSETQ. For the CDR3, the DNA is TGCGCCAGCAGCCTCGGACAGGGGATAGGCCACGAGCAGTACTTC. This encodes CASSLGQGIGHEQYF.

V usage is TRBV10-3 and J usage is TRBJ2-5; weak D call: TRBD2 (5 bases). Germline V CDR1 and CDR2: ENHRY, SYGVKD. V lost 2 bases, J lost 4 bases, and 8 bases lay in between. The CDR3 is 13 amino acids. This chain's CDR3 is CAISEREGETQYF. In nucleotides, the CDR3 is TGTGCCATCAGTGAGCGGGAAGGAGAGACCCAGTACTTC.

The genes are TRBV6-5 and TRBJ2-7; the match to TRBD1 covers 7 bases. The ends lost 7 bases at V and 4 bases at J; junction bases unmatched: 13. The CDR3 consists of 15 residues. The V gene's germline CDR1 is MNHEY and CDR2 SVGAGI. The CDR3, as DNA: TGTGCCAGCACCCACGGGGTAGGGGGCCGATACGAGCAGTACTTC. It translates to CASTHGVGGRYEQYF.

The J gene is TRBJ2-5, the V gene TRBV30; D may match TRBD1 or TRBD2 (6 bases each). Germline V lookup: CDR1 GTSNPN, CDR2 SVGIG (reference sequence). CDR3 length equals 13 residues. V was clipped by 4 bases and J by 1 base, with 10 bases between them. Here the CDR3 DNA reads TGTGCCTGGAAACAGGGACTCCAAGAGACCCAGTACTTC. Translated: CAWKQGLQETQYF.

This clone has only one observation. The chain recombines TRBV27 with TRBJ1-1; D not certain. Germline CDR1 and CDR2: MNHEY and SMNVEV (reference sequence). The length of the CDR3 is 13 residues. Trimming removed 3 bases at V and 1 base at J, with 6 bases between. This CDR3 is CASSFRENTEAFF. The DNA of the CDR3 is TGTGCCAGCAGTTTTCGGGAGAACACTGAAGCTTTCTTT.

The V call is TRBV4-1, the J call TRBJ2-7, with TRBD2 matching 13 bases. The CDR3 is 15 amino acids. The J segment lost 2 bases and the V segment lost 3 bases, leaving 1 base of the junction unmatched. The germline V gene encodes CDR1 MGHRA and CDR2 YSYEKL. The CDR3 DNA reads TGCGCCAGCAGCCATGGACTAGCGGGGGCCTACGAGCAGTACTTC. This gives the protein CASSHGLAGAYEQYF.